This T cell receptor beta chain is drawn from a study of blood T cell repertoires in COVID-19. The V and J ends lost 5 bases and 8 bases, in that order; junction bases with no gene match: 4. CDR1 and CDR2 from the germline V gene are ENHRY and SYGVKD. This CDR3 has 14 amino acids. Original analysis: How many nucleated cells were present was estimated from reference gene primer amplification. Clones were read by immunoSEQ multiplex PCR, and TCRdb kept only the in-frame ones, dropping some. The DNA gave D and trimming, while V, J and clone size come from that table. The table includes about 25,000 clones, about 85% detected once.

This sequence joins TRBV10-3 and TRBJ1-6, with 9 bases fitting TRBD1. Sequencing was carried out using peripheral blood. The sequence came from a man aged 50 to 59 with active or convalescent COVID-19. CDR3 nucleotides: TGTGCCATCAGTCTACAGGGGGCAGATTCACCCCTCCACTTT. It codes for CAISLQGADSPLHF.